This T cell receptor beta chain emerged from a study of metastatic and nonmetastatic thyroid tumors. Study information: It was across blood and tumor or nodule tissue from malignant and benign thyroid patients that repertoires were compared.

General study findings and limits: Benign nodules reportedly had significantly lower TCR beta diversity than malignant thyroid tumors in blood and tumor.

Thyroid surgery was preceded by no treatment in any patient. V was shortened by 2 bases and J by 4 bases, with 6 bases between the two germline ends. The V gene's germline CDR1 is SNHLY and CDR2 FYNNEI. The CDR3 totals 12 residues. A remark on this clone: Its target is unknown.

The authors' processing: To classify distant metastasis in papillary thyroid cancer, a model was built from CDR3 differences across clinicopathological groups. Using MiXCR, TCRdb reanalyzed the PCR reads. In this record, the V and J calls reflect TCRdb's handling and not the investigators' own analysis. The data show tens of thousands of clones, 12% to 15% seen once. The rearrangement joins TRBV2 to TRBJ2-7; unclear D gene. This clonotype was obtained from a male donor with papillary thyroid cancer or a benign thyroid nodule (not recorded which). Some clones in this sample may be carry-over from other donors' samples. Sequenced: blood. CDR3 in DNA: TGTGCCAGCAGTGAACGACAATACGAGCAGTACTTC. Protein: CASSERQYEQYF.